Listed here are 14 T cell receptor beta chains from one sample, sequenced in a study of OX40 agonist ivuxolimab in advanced cancers. Clones were read by immunoSEQ multiplex PCR, and TCRdb kept only the in-frame ones, dropping some. The sample lists fewer than 90,000 clones, about 93% seen once, with about 6.6% in the top ten. The starting material was CD4+ or CD8+ T cells sorted from blood, obtained in a trial of the OX40 agonist ivuxolimab. These receptors were collected from an adult with an advanced solid tumor such as melanoma, head and neck, liver or kidney cancer.

The chain combines TRBV27 with TRBJ1-1, with D perhaps TRBD1 (6 bases). Germline CDR1 reads MNHEY; CDR2 reads SMNVEV (reference sequence). V was pared by 6 bases and J by 6 bases, with 14 bases between. This CDR3 contains 13 residues. The CDR3 is CASSSGVGAEAFF. Written as DNA, the CDR3 is TGTGCCAGCAGCTCAGGGGTTGGGGCTGAAGCTTTCTTT.

This clone has more than one count but fewer than ten. The rearrangement links TRBV27 to TRBJ2-2; D may be TRBD1 (6 bases). The CDR3 contains 15 residues. Trimming cost V 5 bases and J 2 bases, with 12 bases left between them. Germline loops: CDR1 MNHEY, CDR2 SMNVEV (reference sequence). DNA for the CDR3: TGTGCCAGCAGTCGCAGGGGTGGTAACACCGGGGAGCTGTTTTTT. Amino acids: CASSRRGGNTGELFF.

The chain employs TRBV21-1 and TRBJ1-5; TRBD1, the table's D call, lacks a check against the DNA. TRBV21-1 is a pseudogene. The CDR3 length is 16 residues. CDR3 residues: CASSKGTGLLCQPQHF. CDR3 DNA sequence: TGTGCCAGCAGCAAAGGGACAGGGCTATTGTGTCAGCCCCAGCATTTT.

The J gene is TRBJ2-5, the V gene TRBV5-1; 10 bases are a match to TRBD2. The junction had 6 bases not matched to a gene; V was cut back by 0 bases and J by 7 bases. The CDR3 has 15 amino acids. Germline V lookup: CDR1 SGHRS, CDR2 YFSETQ. The CDR3 DNA reads as TGCGCCAGCAGCTTGGCAGCGGGGGGGCCGGGGACCCAGTACTTC. As protein: CASSLAAGGPGTQYF.

For the CDR3, the DNA is TGCGCCAGCAGCCAACAACTAGCGGGTTATGAAGAGACCCAGTACTTC. The encoded protein is CASSQQLAGYEETQYF. The chain combines TRBV4-1 with TRBJ2-5; 9 bases are shared with TRBD2. CDR1 is MGHRA, CDR2 YSYEKL, per germline. This CDR3 is 16 amino acids long. With V trimmed by 2 bases and J by 3 bases, 7 bases remained unmatched.

The CDR3 sequence: CASSLFKGTSGQETQYF. The CDR3 nucleotides read TGTGCCAGCAGCTTGTTTAAAGGGACTAGCGGCCAAGAGACCCAGTACTTC. The J gene is TRBJ2-5, the V gene TRBV5-4; the match to TRBD2 covers 11 bases. CDR3 length: 17 residues. J was trimmed by 1 base and V by 1 base; bases with no gene match: 6. CDR1 and CDR2 (germline): SGHNT, YYREEE (reference sequence). Complete variable domain (other parts from reference TRBV5-4 and TRBJ2-5): ETGVTQSPTHLIKTRGQQVTLRCSSQSGHNTVSWYQQALGQGPQFIFQYYREEENGRGNFPPRFSGLQFPNYSSELNVNALELDDSALYLCASSLFKGTSGQETQYFGPGTRLLVL.

The rearrangement joins TRBV4-1 to TRBJ2-5; D uncertain. Germline-derived CDR1 and CDR2 are MGHRA and YSYEKL. Deletions cut 0 bases from V and 2 bases from J, with 10 bases between. The CDR3 runs 15 residues. Here the CDR3 reads CASSQDYLEQETQYF. CDR3 sequence (DNA): TGCGCCAGCAGCCAAGATTATCTGGAACAAGAGACCCAGTACTTC.

The rearrangement joins TRBV6-5 to TRBJ2-2; D is perhaps TRBD2 (5 bases). Germline V gene data show CDR1 as MNHEY and CDR2 as SVGAGI. This CDR3 has 15 amino acids. The V end lost 8 bases, the J end lost 0 bases, and 13 bases lay between the germline ends. The CDR3 loop reads CASSVDLTNTGELFF. The CDR3 nucleotides read TGTGCCAGCTCAGTGGACTTAACGAACACCGGGGAGCTGTTTTTT.

V gene TRBV27 combines with J gene TRBJ1-4; the D gene is possibly TRBD1 (5 bases). The CDR3 contains 15 residues. V was shortened by 1 base and J by 7 bases, with 13 bases between the two germline ends. CDR1 and CDR2 from the germline V gene are MNHEY and SMNVEV (reference sequence). The CDR3 region has the DNA TGTGCCAGCAGTTTATTCGGGGCGGGAGGTGAAAAACTGTTTTTT. This encodes CASSLFGAGGEKLFF.

This chain connects TRBV27 to TRBJ1-1, with 11 bases identical to TRBD1. The V gene's germline CDR1 is MNHEY and CDR2 SMNVEV (reference sequence). The ends lost 6 bases at V and 4 bases at J; junction bases unmatched: 10. The CDR3 spans 16 residues. This CDR3 is CASRPGTGGSVTEAFF. As DNA, the CDR3 is TGTGCCAGCAGACCGGGGACAGGGGGGTCGGTCACTGAAGCTTTCTTT.

The CDR3: CSVEGTSLTKGNEQFF. Here the CDR3 DNA reads TGCAGCGTTGAAGGGACTAGCCTCACTAAGGGCAATGAGCAGTTCTTC. The chain joins TRBV29-1 to TRBJ2-1; 8 nucleotides agree with TRBD2. J was trimmed by 6 bases and V by 1 base; bases with no gene match: 11. This CDR3 region has 16 residues. Germline-derived CDR1 and CDR2 are SQVTM and ANQGSEA.

The rearrangement links TRBV12-5 to TRBJ2-5; 13 bases fit TRBD2. CDR1 is LGHNT and CDR2 is FRNRAP in the germline V gene. V shed 4 bases and J 2 bases; nucleotides not matched to a gene: 13. The CDR3 loop spans 19 amino acids. The CDR3 nucleotides are TGTGCTAGTGGTTCCCAAATTACTAGCGGGGGGGCCGGTCAAGAGACCCAGTACTTC. Translated: CASGSQITSGGAGQETQYF. Full variable domain (missing parts from reference TRBV12-5 and TRBJ2-5): DARVTQTPRHKVTEMGQEVTMRCQPILGHNTVFWYRQTMMQGLELLAYFRNRAPLDDSGMPKDRFSAEMPDATLATLKIQPSEPRDSAVYFCASGSQITSGGAGQETQYFGPGTRLLVL.

This chain links TRBV11-2 with TRBJ1-3, with 9 bases lining up with TRBD1. After removal of 0 bases from V and 3 bases from J, the junction contained 9 bases not matched to a gene. Germline V gene sequence: CDR1 SGHAT, CDR2 FQNNGV. The CDR3 sequence is 18 residues long. CDR3 amino acids: CASSLDRLTGGDGNTIYF. DNA of the CDR3: TGTGCCAGCAGCTTAGATCGTTTGACAGGGGGTGATGGAAACACCATATATTTT.

CDR3 sequence (DNA): TGCGCCAGCAGGACAGGGTTGATGATCTACAATGAGCAGTTCTTC. Translated: CASRTGLMIYNEQFF. This chain connects TRBV10-2 to TRBJ2-1; 7 bases line up with TRBD1. The V and J ends lost 6 bases and 3 bases, in that order; junction bases with no gene match: 8. This CDR3 contains 15 residues. Germline CDR1 WSHSY, CDR2 SAAADI.